The clone carrying this T cell receptor beta chain was detected many times. What it binds is unknown. This sample's TCRbeta library carried unique molecular identifier barcodes. TCRdb fed the PCR reads into MiXCR, producing one record per CDR3 protein. Seen here are around 300,000 distinct CDR3 sequences, around 7.1% observed once, and the top ten hold about 8.2%. The data were taken from a study of T-cell reconstitution after alpha-beta-depleted transplantation in children. Study-wide findings and caveats: Surviving thymic progenitors and recipient T cells were the source of high TCRbeta diversity at day 60 in some patients. Reportedly, roughly two months post-transplant, alpha-beta T cells arose from several hundred expanded graft clones. T-cell numbers and diversity, one year after transplant, stemmed largely from T cells that were newly produced.

Germline CDR1 and CDR2: MNHEY and SVGAGI. V was shortened by 0 bases and J by 0 bases, with 13 bases between the two germline ends. The CDR3 covers 17 residues. The sequencing here drew on peripheral blood, taken 360 days after TCRalphabeta/CD19-depleted stem cell transplant. The genes are TRBV6-5 and TRBJ2-3, with D maybe TRBD2 (7 bases). The sequence derives from a female patient aged 2-9 years who had a stem cell transplant for Fanconi anemia, so the T cells may come from the graft donor. In nucleotides, the CDR3 is TGTGCCAGCAGTTACTCGTGGCGGGGGCCTAGCACAGATACGCAGTATTTT. Protein sequence: CASSYSWRGPSTDTQYF.